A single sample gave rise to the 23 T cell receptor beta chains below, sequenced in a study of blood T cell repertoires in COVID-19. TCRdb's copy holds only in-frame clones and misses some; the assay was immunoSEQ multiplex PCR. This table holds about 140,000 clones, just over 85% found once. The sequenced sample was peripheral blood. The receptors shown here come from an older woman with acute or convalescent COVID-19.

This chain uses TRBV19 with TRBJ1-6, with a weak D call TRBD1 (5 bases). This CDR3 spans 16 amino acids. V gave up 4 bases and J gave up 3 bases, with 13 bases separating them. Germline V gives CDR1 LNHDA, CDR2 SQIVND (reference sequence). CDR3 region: CASSTPGGVYNSPLHF. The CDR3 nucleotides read TGTGCCAGTAGTACCCCCGGAGGGGTCTATAATTCACCCCTCCACTTT.

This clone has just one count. The DNA of the CDR3 is TGTGCCAGCAGCTTACTTGGGACAGGGGTCGGCGAGCAGTACTTC. This encodes CASSLLGTGVGEQYF. The V call is TRBV7-9, the J call TRBJ2-7, with TRBD1 identical over 10 bases. Losses at the gene ends were 2 bases for V and 6 bases for J; bases not matched to a gene: 7. The V gene's germline CDR1 is SEHNR and CDR2 FQNEAQ (reference sequence). CDR3 length equals 15 residues.

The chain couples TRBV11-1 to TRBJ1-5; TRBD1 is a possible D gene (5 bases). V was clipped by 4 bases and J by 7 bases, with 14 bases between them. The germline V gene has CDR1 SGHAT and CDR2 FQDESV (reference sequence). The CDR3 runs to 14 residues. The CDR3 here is CASSSDPQAQPQHF. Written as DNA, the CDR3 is TGTGCCAGCAGCTCGGACCCACAGGCGCAGCCCCAGCATTTT.

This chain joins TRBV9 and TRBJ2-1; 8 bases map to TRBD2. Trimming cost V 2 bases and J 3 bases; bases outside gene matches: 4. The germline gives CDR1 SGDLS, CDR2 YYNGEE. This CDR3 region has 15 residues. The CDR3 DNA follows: TGTGCCAGCAGCGTCTCGGGGGGGTACTACAATGAGCAGTTCTTC. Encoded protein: CASSVSGGYYNEQFF.

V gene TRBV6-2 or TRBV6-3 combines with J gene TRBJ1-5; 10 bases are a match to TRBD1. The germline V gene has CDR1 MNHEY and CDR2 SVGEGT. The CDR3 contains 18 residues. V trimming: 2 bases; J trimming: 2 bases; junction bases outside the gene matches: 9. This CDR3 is CASSYDRGHNYGNQPQHF. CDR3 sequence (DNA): TGTGCCAGCAGTTACGACAGGGGGCATAACTATGGCAATCAGCCCCAGCATTTT.

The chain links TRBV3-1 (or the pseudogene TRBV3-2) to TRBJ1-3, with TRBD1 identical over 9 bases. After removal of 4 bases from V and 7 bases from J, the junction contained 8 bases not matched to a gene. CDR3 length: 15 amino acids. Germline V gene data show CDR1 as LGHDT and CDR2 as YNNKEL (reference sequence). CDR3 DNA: TGTGCCAGCAGCCTCAACCGGGACAGGGATAACACCATATATTTT. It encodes CASSLNRDRDNTIYF.

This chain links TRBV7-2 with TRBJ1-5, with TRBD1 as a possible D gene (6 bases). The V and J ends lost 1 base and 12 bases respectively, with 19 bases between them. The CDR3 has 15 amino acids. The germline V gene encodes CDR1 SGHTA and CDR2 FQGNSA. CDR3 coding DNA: TGTGCCAGCAGCTTAGTGGGGGGGCTCGGCGGGGTCCAGCATTTT. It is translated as CASSLVGGLGGVQHF.

CDR3 region: CASRAAWDSLNTEAFF. DNA of the CDR3: TGTGCCAGCAGGGCAGCCTGGGACAGCCTGAACACTGAAGCTTTCTTT. The chain combines TRBV27 with TRBJ1-1, with TRBD1 matching 7 bases. Per the germline V gene, CDR1 is MNHEY and CDR2 is SMNVEV (reference sequence). V was clipped by 6 bases and J by 0 bases; unmatched bases: 10. The CDR3 loop spans 16 amino acids.

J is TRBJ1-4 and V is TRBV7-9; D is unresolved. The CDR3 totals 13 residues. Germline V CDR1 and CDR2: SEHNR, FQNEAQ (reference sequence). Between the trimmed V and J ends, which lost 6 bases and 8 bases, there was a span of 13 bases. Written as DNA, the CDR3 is TGTGCCAGCAGTCAAGTCGCAGTCGAAAAACTGTTTTTT. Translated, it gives CASSQVAVEKLFF.

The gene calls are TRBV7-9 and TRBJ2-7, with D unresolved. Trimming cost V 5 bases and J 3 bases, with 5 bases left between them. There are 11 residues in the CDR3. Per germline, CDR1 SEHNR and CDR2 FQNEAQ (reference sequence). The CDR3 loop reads CASSPGYEQYF. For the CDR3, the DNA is TGTGCCAGCAGCCCCGGCTACGAGCAGTACTTC.

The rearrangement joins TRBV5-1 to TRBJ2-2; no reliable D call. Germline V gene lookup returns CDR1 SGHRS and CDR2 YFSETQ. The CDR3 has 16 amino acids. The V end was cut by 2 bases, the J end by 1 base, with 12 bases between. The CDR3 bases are TGCGCCAGCAGCTTAACCGCCCCGGGGAACACCGGGGAGCTGTTTTTT. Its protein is CASSLTAPGNTGELFF.

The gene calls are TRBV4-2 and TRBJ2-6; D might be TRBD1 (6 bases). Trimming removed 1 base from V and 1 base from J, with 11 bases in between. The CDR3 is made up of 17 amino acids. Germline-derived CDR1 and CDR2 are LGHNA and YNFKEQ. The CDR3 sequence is CASSQAGTNSGANVLTF. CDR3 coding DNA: TGTGCCAGCAGCCAAGCCGGGACAAATTCTGGGGCCAACGTCCTGACTTTC.

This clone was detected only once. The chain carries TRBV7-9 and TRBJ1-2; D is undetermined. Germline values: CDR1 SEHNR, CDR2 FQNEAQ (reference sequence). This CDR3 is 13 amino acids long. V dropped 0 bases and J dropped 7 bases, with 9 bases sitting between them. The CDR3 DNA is TGTGCCAGCAGCTTAGCGAGGGCATCTGGCTACACCTTC. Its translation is CASSLARASGYTF.

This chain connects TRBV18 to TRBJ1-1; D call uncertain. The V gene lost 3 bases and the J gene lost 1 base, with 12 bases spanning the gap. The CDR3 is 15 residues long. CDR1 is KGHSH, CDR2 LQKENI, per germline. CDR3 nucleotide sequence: TGTGCCAGCTCACCTATCTCCAACGGGAACACTGAAGCTTTCTTT. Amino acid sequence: CASSPISNGNTEAFF.

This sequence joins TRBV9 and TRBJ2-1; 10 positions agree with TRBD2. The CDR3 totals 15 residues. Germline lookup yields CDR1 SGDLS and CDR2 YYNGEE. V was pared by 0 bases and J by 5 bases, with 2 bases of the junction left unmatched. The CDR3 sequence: CASSVGAGGDNEQFF. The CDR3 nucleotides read TGTGCCAGCAGCGTAGGAGCGGGGGGGGACAATGAGCAGTTCTTC.

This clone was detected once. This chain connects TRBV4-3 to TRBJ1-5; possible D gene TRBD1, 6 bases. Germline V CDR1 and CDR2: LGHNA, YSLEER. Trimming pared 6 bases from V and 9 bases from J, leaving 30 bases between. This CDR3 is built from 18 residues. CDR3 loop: CASSREDYRDTRGWPQHF. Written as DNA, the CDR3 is TGCGCCAGCAGTCGTGAGGATTACCGGGACACGCGAGGGTGGCCCCAGCATTTT.

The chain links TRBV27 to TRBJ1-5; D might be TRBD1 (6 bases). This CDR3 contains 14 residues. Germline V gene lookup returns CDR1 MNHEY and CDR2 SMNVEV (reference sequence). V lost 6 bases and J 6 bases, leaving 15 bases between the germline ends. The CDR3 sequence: CASSLMTGPQPQHF. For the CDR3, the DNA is TGTGCCAGCAGCCTAATGACAGGACCTCAGCCCCAGCATTTT.

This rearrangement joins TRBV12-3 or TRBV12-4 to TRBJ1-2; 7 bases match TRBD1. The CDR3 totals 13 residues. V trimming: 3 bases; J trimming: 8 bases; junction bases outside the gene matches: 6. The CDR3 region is CASSFDRVVGYTF. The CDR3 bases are TGTGCCAGCAGTTTCGACAGGGTGGTCGGCTACACCTTC.

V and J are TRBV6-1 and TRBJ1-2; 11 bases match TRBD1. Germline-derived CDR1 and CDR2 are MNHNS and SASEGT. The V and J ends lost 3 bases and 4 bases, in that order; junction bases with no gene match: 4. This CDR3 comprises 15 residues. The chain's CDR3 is CASSERTGGSYGYTF. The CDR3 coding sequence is TGTGCCAGCAGTGAGAGGACAGGGGGCAGCTATGGCTACACCTTC.

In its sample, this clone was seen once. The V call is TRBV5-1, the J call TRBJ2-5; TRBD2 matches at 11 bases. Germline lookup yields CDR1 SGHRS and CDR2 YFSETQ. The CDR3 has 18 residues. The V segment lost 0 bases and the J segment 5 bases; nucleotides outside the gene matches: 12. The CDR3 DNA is TGCGCCAGCAGCTTGGTAACTAGCGGGGGCCCTTTCGATGAGACCCAGTACTTC. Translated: CASSLVTSGGPFDETQYF.

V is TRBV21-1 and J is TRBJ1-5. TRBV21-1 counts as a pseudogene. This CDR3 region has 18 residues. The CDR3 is CASSKRHGQDYSNQPQHF. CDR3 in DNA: TGTGCCAGCAGCAAACGTCACGGTCAGGACTATAGCAATCAGCCCCAGCATTTT.

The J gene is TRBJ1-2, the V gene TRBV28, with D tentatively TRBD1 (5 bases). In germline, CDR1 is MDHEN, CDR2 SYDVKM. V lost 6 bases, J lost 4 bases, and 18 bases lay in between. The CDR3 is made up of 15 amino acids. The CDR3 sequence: CASSGHPERFYGYTF. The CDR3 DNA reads TGTGCCAGCAGCGGACACCCCGAGAGGTTCTATGGCTACACCTTC.

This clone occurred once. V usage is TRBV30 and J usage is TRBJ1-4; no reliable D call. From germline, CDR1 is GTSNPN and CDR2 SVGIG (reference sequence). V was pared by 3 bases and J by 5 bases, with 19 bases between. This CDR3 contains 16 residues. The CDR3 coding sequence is TGTGCCTGGAGGCAGGAGCGCGCGGGAGTAAATGAAAAACTGTTTTTT. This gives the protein CAWRQERAGVNEKLFF.